This is a list of T cell receptor beta chains from one sample in a study of a mutant IDH1 vaccine in newly diagnosed glioma. These receptors' targets are unknown. Measured with immunoSEQ multiplex PCR; TCRdb has only the in-frame clones, and not every one. The sample carries about 56,000 clones, 85% to 90% recorded once. Sample: PBMCs, taken from a glioma patient whose treatment included an IDH1 peptide vaccine. The origin of the receptors is a middle-aged man with glioma. Each CDR3 is given with its conserved first and last residue. The D gene is left open where the match is weak. The listing skips clone size in some rows; elsewhere it reads once, few, many or a size class.

CDR3 length: 12; J gene: TRBJ2-7; D gene: -; V gene: TRBV7-9; clone size: -; CDR3 DNA: TGTGCCAGCAGCTATGGGACCTACGAGCAGTACTTC; CDR3 protein: CASSYGTYEQYF
CDR3 length: 15; J gene: TRBJ2-7; D gene: TRBD2; V gene: TRBV6-5; clone size: once; CDR3 DNA: TGTGCCAGCAGTTACTCGTGGACTAGCGGCTACGAGCAGTACTTC; CDR3 protein: CASSYSWTSGYEQYF
CDR3 length: 16; J gene: TRBJ2-1; D gene: -; V gene: TRBV19; clone size: -; CDR3 DNA: TGTGCCAGTAGTATACGGGTAGGTGCCTTTTACAATGAGCAGTTCTTC; CDR3 protein: CASSIRVGAFYNEQFF
CDR3 length: 15; J gene: TRBJ2-2; D gene: -; V gene: TRBV7-3; clone size: -; CDR3 DNA: TGTGCCAGCAGCTTAACCCCCTTTGGGGCCGGGGAGCTGTTTTTT; CDR3 protein: CASSLTPFGAGELFF
CDR3 length: 15; J gene: TRBJ1-2; D gene: TRBD1; V gene: TRBV27; clone size: -; CDR3 DNA: TGTGCCAGCAGTTGGACAGGGGGTTATAACTATGGCTACACCTTC; CDR3 protein: CASSWTGGYNYGYTF
CDR3 length: 16; J gene: TRBJ1-4; D gene: TRBD1; V gene: TRBV7-9; clone size: -; CDR3 DNA: TGTGCCAGCAGCTTAGCCACAGGGGCAGCTAATGAAAAACTGTTTTTT; CDR3 protein: CASSLATGAANEKLFF
CDR3 length: 15; J gene: TRBJ1-1; D gene: -; V gene: TRBV4-3; clone size: -; CDR3 DNA: TGCGCCAGCAGCCAAGGTCTTCTGAGTGCAGCTGAAGCTTTCTTT; CDR3 protein: CASSQGLLSAAEAFF
CDR3 length: 13; J gene: TRBJ1-1; D gene: -; V gene: TRBV15; clone size: -; CDR3 DNA: TGTGCCACCAGCAGAGTCCCCCAGGGTGGAGCTTTCTTT; CDR3 protein: CATSRVPQGGAFF
CDR3 length: 17; J gene: TRBJ2-5; D gene: -; V gene: TRBV18; clone size: once; CDR3 DNA: TGTGCCAGCTCACCAGAAACGAAGCGGCCCCGGGCAGAGACCCAGTACTTC; CDR3 protein: CASSPETKRPRAETQYF
CDR3 length: 17; J gene: TRBJ2-7; D gene: -; V gene: TRBV18; clone size: -; CDR3 DNA: TGTGCCAGCTCACCGCGGCGGGGAATAGGGGGCTCCTACGAGCAGTACTTC; CDR3 protein: CASSPRRGIGGSYEQYF
CDR3 length: 18; J gene: TRBJ2-5; D gene: TRBD2; V gene: TRBV7-3; clone size: -; CDR3 DNA: TGTGCCAGCAGCTTAATCGGAAGCGGGAGCCCATCTCAAGAGACCCAGTACTTC; CDR3 protein: CASSLIGSGSPSQETQYF
CDR3 length: 14; J gene: TRBJ2-1; D gene: -; V gene: TRBV10-1; clone size: -; CDR3 DNA: TGCGCCAGCGAGGGCAAACCCCTCTACAATGAGCAGTTCTTC; CDR3 protein: CASEGKPLYNEQFF
CDR3 length: 15; J gene: TRBJ1-2; D gene: -; V gene: TRBV4-1; clone size: -; CDR3 DNA: TGCGCCAGCAGCCGGACTGAGGCAGCCAACTATGGCTACACCTTC; CDR3 protein: CASSRTEAANYGYTF
CDR3 length: 16; J gene: TRBJ1-3; D gene: -; V gene: TRBV14; clone size: -; CDR3 DNA: TGTGCCAGCAGCCAAGAAAAGGGCTTCTCTGGAAACACCATATATTTT; CDR3 protein: CASSQEKGFSGNTIYF
CDR3 length: 18; J gene: TRBJ1-3; D gene: TRBD1; V gene: TRBV4-1; clone size: -; CDR3 DNA: TGCGCCAGCAGCCAAGATCCGGGACAGGGCTTTAGTGGAAACACCATATATTTT; CDR3 protein: CASSQDPGQGFSGNTIYF
CDR3 length: 11; J gene: TRBJ2-5; D gene: -; V gene: TRBV28; clone size: -; CDR3 DNA: TGTGCCAGCAGCTATATATGGACCCAGTACTTC; CDR3 protein: CASSYIWTQYF
CDR3 length: 15; J gene: TRBJ2-7; D gene: TRBD2; V gene: TRBV6-1; clone size: -; CDR3 DNA: TGTGCCAGCAGTGAACGGGGGGAGTACCCGGACGAGCAGTACTTC; CDR3 protein: CASSERGEYPDEQYF
CDR3 length: 15; J gene: TRBJ2-3; D gene: -; V gene: TRBV28; clone size: few; CDR3 DNA: TGTGCCAGCAGTTTATGGCAAATAGGCACAGATACGCAGTATTTT; CDR3 protein: CASSLWQIGTDTQYF
CDR3 length: 12; J gene: TRBJ2-7; D gene: -; V gene: TRBV13; clone size: few; CDR3 DNA: TGTGCCAGCAGCTTGAGATACTACGAGCAGTACTTC; CDR3 protein: CASSLRYYEQYF
CDR3 length: 13; J gene: TRBJ2-7; D gene: TRBD1; V gene: TRBV7-6; clone size: -; CDR3 DNA: TGTGCCAGCAGCCCCGGGACAGGGGGCGAGCAGTACTTC; CDR3 protein: CASSPGTGGEQYF
CDR3 length: 15; J gene: TRBJ2-1; D gene: TRBD2; V gene: TRBV7-2; clone size: -; CDR3 DNA: TGTGCCAGCAGCTCACAGCGGGAGGGGGGGATAGAGCAGTTCTTC; CDR3 protein: CASSSQREGGIEQFF
CDR3 length: 15; J gene: TRBJ2-7; D gene: TRBD2; V gene: TRBV19; clone size: few; CDR3 DNA: TGTGCCAGTAGACGGGGGGGAGCGAGCTCCTACGAGCAGTACTTC; CDR3 protein: CASRRGGASSYEQYF
CDR3 length: 13; J gene: TRBJ2-2; D gene: -; V gene: TRBV2; clone size: -; CDR3 DNA: TGTGCCAGCAGTGCAATACGGACCGGGGAGCTGTTTTTT; CDR3 protein: CASSAIRTGELFF
CDR3 length: 15; J gene: TRBJ2-7; D gene: -; V gene: TRBV27; clone size: -; CDR3 DNA: TGTGCCAGCAGTTTAGGCGTGGACGGGTCCTACGAGCAGTACTTC; CDR3 protein: CASSLGVDGSYEQYF
CDR3 length: 14; J gene: TRBJ1-4; D gene: -; V gene: TRBV6-6; clone size: once; CDR3 DNA: TGTGCCAGCAGTTACGTGGCAACTAATGAAAAACTGTTTTTT; CDR3 protein: CASSYVATNEKLFF
CDR3 length: 17; J gene: TRBJ2-3; D gene: TRBD2; V gene: TRBV9; clone size: few; CDR3 DNA: TGTGCCAGCAGCGTAGAGGGGCCTAGCGGGTGGACAGATACGCAGTATTTT; CDR3 protein: CASSVEGPSGWTDTQYF
CDR3 length: 14; J gene: TRBJ1-4; D gene: -; V gene: TRBV6-5; clone size: -; CDR3 DNA: TGTGCCAGCAGTGGCCCTCATAAGGGTGAAAAACTGTTTTTT; CDR3 protein: CASSGPHKGEKLFF
CDR3 length: 13; J gene: TRBJ1-1; D gene: -; V gene: TRBV18; clone size: -; CDR3 DNA: TGTGCCAGCTCAGATTTTAAGGACACTGAAGCTTTCTTT; CDR3 protein: CASSDFKDTEAFF
CDR3 length: 18; J gene: TRBJ2-7; D gene: TRBD2; V gene: TRBV7-2; clone size: -; CDR3 DNA: TGTGCCAGCAGCTTTACGGGCAGTGGGGGAGGGCTACTCCCCGAGCAGTACTTC; CDR3 protein: CASSFTGSGGGLLPEQYF
CDR3 length: 11; J gene: TRBJ1-2; D gene: -; V gene: TRBV19; clone size: -; CDR3 DNA: TGTGCCAGTTTCTCTGGCTATGGCTACACCTTC; CDR3 protein: CASFSGYGYTF
CDR3 length: 15; J gene: TRBJ1-4; D gene: -; V gene: TRBV15; clone size: -; CDR3 DNA: TGTGCCACCGTCGACCCAGGGAGAGGGGATGAAAAACTGTTTTTT; CDR3 protein: CATVDPGRGDEKLFF
CDR3 length: 14; J gene: TRBJ2-7; D gene: TRBD2; V gene: TRBV5-5; clone size: -; CDR3 DNA: TGTGCCAGCAGCTTGAGCGGGACCTCCTACGAGCAGTACTTC; CDR3 protein: CASSLSGTSYEQYF
CDR3 length: 12; J gene: TRBJ2-7; D gene: -; V gene: TRBV5-4; clone size: -; CDR3 DNA: TGTGCCAGCAGCGGAGACGACTACGAGCAGTACTTC; CDR3 protein: CASSGDDYEQYF
CDR3 length: 14; J gene: TRBJ1-4; D gene: -; V gene: TRBV5-1; clone size: -; CDR3 DNA: TGCGCCAGCAGCACGGGGGCCGGGCGGGAAAAACTGTTTTTT; CDR3 protein: CASSTGAGREKLFF
CDR3 length: 16; J gene: TRBJ2-7; D gene: -; V gene: TRBV2; clone size: once; CDR3 DNA: TGTGCCAGCAGACGGAAAGTGGACACCTTCGTCCACGAGCAGTACTTC; CDR3 protein: CASRRKVDTFVHEQYF
CDR3 length: 15; J gene: TRBJ1-4; D gene: -; V gene: TRBV7-9; clone size: -; CDR3 DNA: TGTGCCAGCAGCTTAGGGCCAGGGGCTGGCGAAAAACTGTTTTTT; CDR3 protein: CASSLGPGAGEKLFF
CDR3 length: 15; J gene: TRBJ2-7; D gene: -; V gene: TRBV5-1; clone size: -; CDR3 DNA: TGCGCCAGCAGCTGGATGTCCGGGGCCACCTACGAGCAGTACTTC; CDR3 protein: CASSWMSGATYEQYF
CDR3 length: 17; J gene: TRBJ1-3; D gene: TRBD1; V gene: TRBV19; clone size: -; CDR3 DNA: TGTGCCAGTAGTATTCGACCCGGACAGGGGACTGGAAACACCATATATTTT; CDR3 protein: CASSIRPGQGTGNTIYF
CDR3 length: 17; J gene: TRBJ2-1; D gene: -; V gene: TRBV4-1; clone size: -; CDR3 DNA: TGCGCCAGCAGCCCCTCTACGCGGACGGGCCCCTACAATGAGCAGTTCTTC; CDR3 protein: CASSPSTRTGPYNEQFF
CDR3 length: 15; J gene: TRBJ2-1; D gene: -; V gene: TRBV6-5; clone size: -; CDR3 DNA: TGTGCCAGCAGCTCAGATAGCGGTTCCTACAATGAGCAGTTCTTC; CDR3 protein: CASSSDSGSYNEQFF
CDR3 length: 13; J gene: TRBJ2-3; D gene: -; V gene: TRBV5-1; clone size: -; CDR3 DNA: TGCGCCAGCAGCTTATCCGTTGCAGATACGCAGTATTTT; CDR3 protein: CASSLSVADTQYF
CDR3 length: 14; J gene: TRBJ1-5; D gene: -; V gene: TRBV7-9; clone size: -; CDR3 DNA: TGTGCCAGCAGCCCCACAGGGAGGAATCAGCCCCAGCATTTT; CDR3 protein: CASSPTGRNQPQHF
CDR3 length: 14; J gene: TRBJ1-4; D gene: -; V gene: TRBV19; clone size: -; CDR3 DNA: TGTGCCAGTAGTAAGTCGGGCCGGGAGGAAAAACTGTTTTTT; CDR3 protein: CASSKSGREEKLFF